This T cell receptor beta chain was obtained from a study of T cell changes during pregnancy in multiple sclerosis. The assay was immunoSEQ multiplex PCR, and TCRdb's table has in-frame clones only and misses some. The table shows approximately 50,000 clones, with 92% occurring only once. V was pared by 2 bases and J by 1 base, with 7 bases of the junction left unmatched. This CDR3 is 16 amino acids long. Germline V gene data show CDR1 as MDHEN and CDR2 as SYDVKM. The TCR comes from a female donor with multiple sclerosis, enrolled in a pregnancy study. The material sequenced was CD4+ T cells from peripheral blood mononuclear cells, taken after pregnancy. The chain couples TRBV28 to TRBJ1-2; 7 bases agree with TRBD1. The CDR3 loop reads CASSLTGASLNYGYTF. CDR3 nucleotide sequence: TGTGCCAGCAGTTTAACAGGGGCCTCCCTTAACTATGGCTACACCTTC.